This TCR beta chain was recorded in a study of blood T cell repertoires in COVID-19. Study at large: Samples representing acute and convalescent COVID-19 were sourced from the United States, Italy and Spain. T cells, B-cell-depleted T cells, or PBMCs supplied cDNA or gDNA.

The table came from immunoSEQ multiplex PCR; TCRdb's copy has only in-frame clones and leaves some out. The profile shows 250,000 to 300,000 clones, roughly nine tenths of them singletons. CDR1 and CDR2 from the germline V gene are SGHTA and FQGNSA. The CDR3 covers 17 residues. V lost 2 bases and J lost 3; bases outside the gene matches: 8. Material for sequencing was PBMCs or T cells enriched from blood (not recorded which). This clonotype was obtained from a human donor in a cohort exposed to, infected with or recovered from COVID-19 (not recorded which). The donor label of this sample is uncertain. The V and J genes are TRBV7-2 and TRBJ2-5, with TRBD2 matching over 11 bases. Here the CDR3 DNA reads TGTGCCAGCAGCTTAACGTCCGTAGCGGGGGGGAAAGAGACCCAGTACTTC. Encoded protein: CASSLTSVAGGKETQYF.